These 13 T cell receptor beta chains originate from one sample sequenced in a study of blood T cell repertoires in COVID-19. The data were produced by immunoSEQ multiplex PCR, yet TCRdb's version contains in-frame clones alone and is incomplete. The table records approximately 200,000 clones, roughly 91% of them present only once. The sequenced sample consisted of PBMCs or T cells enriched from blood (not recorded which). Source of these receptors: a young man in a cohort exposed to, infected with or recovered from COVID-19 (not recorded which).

CDR3 residues: CASSPSPTGGGYEQYF. The CDR3 region has the DNA TGCGCCAGCAGCCCCTCCCCGACAGGGGGCGGTTACGAGCAGTACTTC. This chain joins TRBV5-1 and TRBJ2-7, with 10 bases matching TRBD1. V lost 4 bases, J lost 4 bases, and 11 bases stayed unmatched. Germline loops: CDR1 SGHRS, CDR2 YFSETQ. The CDR3 loop spans 16 amino acids.

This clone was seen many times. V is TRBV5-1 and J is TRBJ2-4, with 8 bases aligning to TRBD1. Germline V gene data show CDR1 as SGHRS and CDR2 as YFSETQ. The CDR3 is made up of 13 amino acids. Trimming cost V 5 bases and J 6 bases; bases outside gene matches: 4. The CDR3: CASSSDRANIQYF. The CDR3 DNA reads TGCGCCAGCAGTTCGGACAGGGCAAACATTCAGTACTTC.

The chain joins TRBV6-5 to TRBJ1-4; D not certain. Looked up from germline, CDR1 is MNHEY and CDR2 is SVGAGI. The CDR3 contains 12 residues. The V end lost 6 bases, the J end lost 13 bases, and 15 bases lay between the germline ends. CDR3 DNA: TGTGCCAGCAGCTCTCCCGGGTACTCACTGTTTTTT. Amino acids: CASSSPGYSLFF.

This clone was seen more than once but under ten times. Here the CDR3 reads CASRRERVNTGELFF. The CDR3 DNA reads as TGTGCCAGCAGACGCGAGCGGGTTAACACCGGGGAGCTGTTTTTT. The chain links TRBV28 to TRBJ2-2; possible D gene TRBD2, 6 bases. Trimming removed 6 bases from V and 2 bases from J, with 13 bases in between. Germline V gene sequence: CDR1 MDHEN, CDR2 SYDVKM. The CDR3 spans 15 residues.

This chain's CDR3 is CASSKVGDSSGNTIYF. The DNA of the CDR3 is TGTGCCAGCAGCAAAGTAGGGGACAGTTCTGGAAACACCATATATTTT. The chain employs TRBV21-1 and TRBJ1-3; the listed D gene, TRBD1, was not tested against the DNA. TRBV21-1 is a recognized pseudogene. The CDR3 runs 16 residues.

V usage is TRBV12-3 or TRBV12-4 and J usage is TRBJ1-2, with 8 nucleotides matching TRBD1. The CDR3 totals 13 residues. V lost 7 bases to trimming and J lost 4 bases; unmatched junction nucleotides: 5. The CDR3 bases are TGTGCCAGCATCCCTACAGGGGGCTATGGCTACACCTTC. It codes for CASIPTGGYGYTF.

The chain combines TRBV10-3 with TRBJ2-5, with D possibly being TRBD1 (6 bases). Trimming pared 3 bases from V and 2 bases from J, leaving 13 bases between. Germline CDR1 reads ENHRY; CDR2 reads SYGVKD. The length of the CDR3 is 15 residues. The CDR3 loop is CAISELGQGQETQYF. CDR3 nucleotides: TGTGCCATCAGTGAATTGGGCCAGGGGCAAGAGACCCAGTACTTC.

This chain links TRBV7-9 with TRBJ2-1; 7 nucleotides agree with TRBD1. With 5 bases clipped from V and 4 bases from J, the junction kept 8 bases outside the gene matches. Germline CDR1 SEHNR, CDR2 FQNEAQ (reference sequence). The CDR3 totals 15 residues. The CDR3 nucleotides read TGTGCCAGCAGCCGCCGGGACAGAGTTTACAATGAGCAGTTCTTC. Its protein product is CASSRRDRVYNEQFF.

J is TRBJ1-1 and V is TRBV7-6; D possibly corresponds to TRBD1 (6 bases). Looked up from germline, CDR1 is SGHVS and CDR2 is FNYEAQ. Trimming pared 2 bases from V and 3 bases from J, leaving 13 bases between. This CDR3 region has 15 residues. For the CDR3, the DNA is TGTGCCAGCAGCTTATCCCTGGGGGCGGACACTGAAGCTTTCTTT. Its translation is CASSLSLGADTEAFF.

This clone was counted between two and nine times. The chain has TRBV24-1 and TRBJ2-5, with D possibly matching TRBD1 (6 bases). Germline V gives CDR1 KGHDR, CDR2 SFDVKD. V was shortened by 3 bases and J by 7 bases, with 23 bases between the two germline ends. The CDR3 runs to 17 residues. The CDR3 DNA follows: TGTGCCACCAGTGATGCAATGGACAGTGGGTTTACAGGGACCCAGTACTTC. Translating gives CATSDAMDSGFTGTQYF.

CDR3 sequence: CSASSSAGFPGYEQYF. CDR3 nucleotide sequence: TGCAGTGCTAGTTCTAGCGCAGGTTTTCCTGGCTACGAGCAGTACTTC. The rearrangement joins TRBV20-1 to TRBJ2-7; the D gene is possibly TRBD2 (6 bases). Germline assignment: CDR1 DFQATT and CDR2 SNEGSKA (reference sequence). The CDR3 extends over 16 amino acids. Trimming stripped 3 bases from V and 3 bases from J, with 21 bases between.

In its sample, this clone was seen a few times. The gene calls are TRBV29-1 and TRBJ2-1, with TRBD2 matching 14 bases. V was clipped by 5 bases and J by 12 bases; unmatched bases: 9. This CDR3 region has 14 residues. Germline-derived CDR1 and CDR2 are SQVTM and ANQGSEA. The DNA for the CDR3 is TGCAGCGTTTTTGGACTAGCGGGAGGCTCCCGGCAGTTCTTC. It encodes CSVFGLAGGSRQFF.

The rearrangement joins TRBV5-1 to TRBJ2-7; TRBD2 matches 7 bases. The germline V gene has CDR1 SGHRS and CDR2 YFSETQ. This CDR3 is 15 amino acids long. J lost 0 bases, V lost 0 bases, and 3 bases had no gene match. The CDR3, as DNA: TGCGCCAGCAGCTTGGTGGGCGGGAGCTCCTACGAGCAGTACTTC. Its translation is CASSLVGGSSYEQYF. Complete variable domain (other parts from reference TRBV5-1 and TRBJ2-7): KAGVTQTPRYLIKTRGQQVTLSCSPISGHRSVSWYQQTPGQGLQFLFEYFSETQRNKGNFPGRFSGRQFSNSRSEMNVSTLELGDSALYLCASSLVGGSSYEQYFGPGTRLTVT.